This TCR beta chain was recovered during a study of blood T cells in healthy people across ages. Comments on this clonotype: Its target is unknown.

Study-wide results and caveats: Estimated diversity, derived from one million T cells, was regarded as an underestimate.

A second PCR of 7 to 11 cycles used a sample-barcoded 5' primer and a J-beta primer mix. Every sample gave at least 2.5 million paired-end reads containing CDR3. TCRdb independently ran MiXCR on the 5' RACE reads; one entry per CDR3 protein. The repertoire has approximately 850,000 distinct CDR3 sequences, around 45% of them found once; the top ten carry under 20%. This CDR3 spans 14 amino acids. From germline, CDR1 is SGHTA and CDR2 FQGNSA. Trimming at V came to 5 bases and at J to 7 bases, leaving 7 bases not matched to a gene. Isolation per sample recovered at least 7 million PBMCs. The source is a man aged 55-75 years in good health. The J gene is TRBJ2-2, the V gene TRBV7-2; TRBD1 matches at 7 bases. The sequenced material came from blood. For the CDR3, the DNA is TGTGCCAGCAGCCAATCAGGGGGTGGCGGGGAGCTGTTTTTT. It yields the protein CASSQSGGGGELFF.